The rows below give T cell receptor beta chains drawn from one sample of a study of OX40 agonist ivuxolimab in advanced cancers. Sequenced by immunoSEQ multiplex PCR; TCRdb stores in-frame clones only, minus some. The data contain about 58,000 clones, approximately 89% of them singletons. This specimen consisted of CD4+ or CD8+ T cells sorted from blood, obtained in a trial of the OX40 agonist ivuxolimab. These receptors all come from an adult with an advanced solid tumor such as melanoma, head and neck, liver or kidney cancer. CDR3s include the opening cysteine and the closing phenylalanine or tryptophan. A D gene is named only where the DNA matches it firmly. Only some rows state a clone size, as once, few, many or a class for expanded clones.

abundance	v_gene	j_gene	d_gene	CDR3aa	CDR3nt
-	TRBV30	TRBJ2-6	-	CAWAGLSGANVLTF	TGTGCCTGGGCCGGCCTCTCTGGGGCCAACGTCCTGACTTTC
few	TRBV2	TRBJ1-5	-	CASSGDTQPQHF	TGTGCCAGCAGTGGGGACACTCAGCCCCAGCATTTT
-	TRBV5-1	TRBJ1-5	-	CASSFGPHSIAGNQPQHF	TGCGCCAGCAGCTTTGGCCCACATTCTATAGCTGGCAATCAGCCCCAGCATTTT
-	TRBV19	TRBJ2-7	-	CASNAGPSYEQYF	TGTGCCAGTAATGCGGGACCGTCCTACGAGCAGTACTTC
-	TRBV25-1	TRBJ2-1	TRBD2	CASSDLEGGPNEQFF	TGTGCCAGCAGTGATCTAGAGGGAGGGCCGAATGAGCAGTTCTTC
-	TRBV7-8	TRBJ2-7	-	CASSFPRRLDSTYEQYF	TGTGCCAGCAGCTTCCCCCGAAGATTAGACAGTACTTACGAGCAGTACTTC
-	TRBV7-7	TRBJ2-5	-	CASSLTTRETQYF	TGTGCTAGCAGCTTAACTACGCGGGAGACCCAGTACTTC
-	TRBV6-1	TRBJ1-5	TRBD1	CASSGRGQNQPQHF	TGTGCCAGCAGTGGGAGGGGGCAGAATCAGCCCCAGCATTTT
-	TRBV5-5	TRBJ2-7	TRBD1	CASSLQTGGSYEQYF	TGTGCCAGCAGCTTGCAGACAGGGGGATCCTACGAGCAGTACTTC
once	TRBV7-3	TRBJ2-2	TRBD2	CASSRGGSSYTGELFF	TGTGCCAGCAGCCGGGGCGGGAGTAGTTACACCGGGGAGCTGTTTTTT
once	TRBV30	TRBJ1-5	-	CAWSVERGGQPQHF	TGTGCCTGGAGTGTAGAGCGGGGTGGCCAGCCCCAGCATTTT
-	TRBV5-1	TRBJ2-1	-	CASSWVGQELEEQFF	TGCGCCAGCAGCTGGGTCGGACAAGAACTGGAGGAGCAGTTCTTC
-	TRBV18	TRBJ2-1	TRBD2	CASSRPSGSEQFF	TGTGCCAGCTCACGTCCTAGCGGGAGTGAGCAGTTCTTC
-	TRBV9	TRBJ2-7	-	CASSVGSAYEQYF	TGTGCCAGCAGCGTTGGGTCAGCCTACGAGCAGTACTTC
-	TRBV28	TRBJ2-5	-	CASSRKLWSEWETQYF	TGTGCCAGCAGCCGCAAGTTATGGAGCGAGTGGGAGACCCAGTACTTC
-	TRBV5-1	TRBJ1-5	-	CASSLEGPNQPQHF	TGCGCCAGCAGCTTGGAGGGGCCTAATCAGCCCCAGCATTTT
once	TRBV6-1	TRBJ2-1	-	CASSGAHTYNEQFF	TGTGCCAGCAGTGGGGCTCACACCTACAATGAGCAGTTCTTC
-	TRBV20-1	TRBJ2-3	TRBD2	CSAGTSDFQYF	TGCAGTGCTGGGACTAGCGATTTTCAGTATTTT
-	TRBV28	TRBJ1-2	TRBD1	CASSQAGTGASYGYTF	TGTGCCAGCAGTCAGGCCGGGACAGGGGCATCCTATGGCTACACCTTC
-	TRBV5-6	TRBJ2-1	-	CASSPLVALNEQFF	TGTGCCAGCAGCCCATTGGTAGCGCTTAATGAGCAGTTCTTC
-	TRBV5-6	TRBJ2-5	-	CASSLVGETQYF	TGTGCCAGCAGCTTGGTTGGGGAGACCCAGTACTTC
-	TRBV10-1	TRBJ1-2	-	CASSPTGGYGYTF	TGCGCCAGCAGCCCCACCGGCGGCTATGGCTACACCTTC
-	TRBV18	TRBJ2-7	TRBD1	CASSATGANEQYF	TGTGCCAGCTCAGCGACAGGGGCCAACGAGCAGTACTTC
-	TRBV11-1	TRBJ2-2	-	CASSQPTDTGELFF	TGTGCCAGCAGCCAACCGACAGATACCGGGGAGCTGTTTTTT
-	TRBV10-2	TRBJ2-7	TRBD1	CASSDSAGGVGVSYEQYF	TGCGCCAGCAGTGACTCGGCAGGGGGCGTGGGCGTATCCTACGAGCAGTACTTC
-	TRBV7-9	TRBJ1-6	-	CASSANTGSPLHF	TGTGCCAGCAGCGCCAATACGGGGTCACCCCTCCACTTT
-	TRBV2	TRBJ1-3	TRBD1	CASQQTGAGNTIYF	TGTGCCAGCCAACAGACAGGGGCTGGAAACACCATATATTTT
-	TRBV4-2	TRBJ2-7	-	CASSLAAMSSYEQYF	TGTGCCAGCAGCCTGGCTGCTATGTCCTCCTACGAGCAGTACTTC